Each of the 15 T cell receptor beta chains below was sequenced from the same sample in a study of identical twins. TCRdb reprocessed the 5' RACE reads with MiXCR, giving one entry per CDR3 protein. The profile shows about 890,000 distinct CDR3 sequences, approximately 13% of them singletons. These data also formed part of another study, on yellow fever vaccine responses in identical twins.

Sequencing was carried out using PBMCs. The receptor set was obtained from a woman between 18 and 29 years old in good health.

This clonotype was seen more than once but under ten times. V usage is TRBV5-1 and J usage is TRBJ1-2; 7 nucleotides align to TRBD1. The germline CDR1 and CDR2 sequences are SGHRS and YFSETQ. This CDR3 contains 14 residues. With V trimmed by 4 bases and J by 2 bases, 5 bases remained unmatched. The CDR3 sequence is CASSPEGQNYGYTF. The CDR3 nucleotides read TGCGCCAGCAGCCCAGAGGGACAGAACTATGGCTACACCTTC.

In its sample, this clonotype was seen once. The chain has TRBV11-3 and TRBJ2-7; tentative D call: TRBD1 (6 bases). This CDR3 comprises 14 residues. V was shortened by 0 bases and J by 5 bases, with 11 bases between the two germline ends. Germline-derived CDR1 and CDR2 are SGHNT and YENEEA. The CDR3 nucleotides read TGTGCCAGCAGCTTAGATCAGGGGAGACACGAGCAGTACTTC. Protein product: CASSLDQGRHEQYF.

This clonotype was counted at least ten times. The chain has TRBV12-3 or TRBV12-4 and TRBJ2-3; tentatively, D is TRBD2 (6 bases). CDR3 length: 14 residues. The ends were cut back, 7 bases at V and 4 bases at J, with 15 bases in the middle. The CDR3 here is CASNGGVRADTQYF. The CDR3 DNA is TGTGCCAGCAATGGCGGGGTGCGGGCAGATACGCAGTATTTT.

The chain is built from TRBV14 and TRBJ1-4, with D uncertain. The length of the CDR3 is 13 residues. The germline V gene has CDR1 SGHDN and CDR2 FVKESK. V was cut by 1 base and J by 13 bases, with 13 bases left in between. As DNA, the CDR3 is TGTGCCAGCAGCCAAGTCGAAGGACGGAGACTGTTTTTT. Protein product: CASSQVEGRRLFF.

This clonotype occurred many times. This chain joins TRBV10-3 and TRBJ2-2; no clear D gene. The length of the CDR3 is 11 residues. The germline CDR1 and CDR2 sequences are ENHRY and SYGVKD. The CDR3 nucleotides are TGTGCTATGGGGAACACCGGGGAGCTGTTTTTT. Protein sequence: CAMGNTGELFF.

The chain recombines TRBV10-3 with TRBJ2-3; 12 bases line up with TRBD2. Germline V CDR1 and CDR2: ENHRY, SYGVKD. This CDR3 spans 15 amino acids. V shed 3 bases, J shed 3 bases, and the junction held 1 base outside the gene matches. In DNA, the CDR3 is TGTGCCATCAGTGAAACTAGCGGGGGGACAGATACGCAGTATTTT. This encodes CAISETSGGTDTQYF.

The V call is TRBV20-1, the J call TRBJ2-1; possible D gene TRBD1, 6 bases. This CDR3 is 13 amino acids long. The germline V gene encodes CDR1 DFQATT and CDR2 SNEGSKA (reference sequence). Trimming cost V 1 base and J 6 bases, with 10 bases left between them. The CDR3 spells CSARAPTGNEQFF. In nucleotides, the CDR3 is TGCAGTGCTAGAGCCCCGACAGGCAATGAGCAGTTCTTC.

This chain connects TRBV11-3 to TRBJ2-1; TRBD2 aligns across 12 bases. The CDR3 length is 22 residues. Germline CDR1 reads SGHNT; CDR2 reads YENEEA. V lost 1 base and J lost 0; bases outside the gene matches: 16. The CDR3 nucleotides are TGTGCCAGCAGCTTAGGTTTTCTGGGTACTAGCGGGGGGATCCCCTCCTACAATGAGCAGTTCTTC. This encodes CASSLGFLGTSGGIPSYNEQFF.

The gene calls are TRBV12-3 or TRBV12-4 and TRBJ2-3; D gene unclear. The CDR3 consists of 15 residues. Trimming removed 6 bases at V and 2 bases at J, with 15 bases between. The CDR3 bases are TGTGCCAGCAGGAGCGACCCCCAACACACAGATACGCAGTATTTT. It codes for CASRSDPQHTDTQYF.

Only a few counts were recorded for this clonotype. The chain recombines TRBV5-1 with TRBJ1-2; tentative D call: TRBD1 (5 bases). The CDR3 is made up of 16 amino acids. Germline V gives CDR1 SGHRS, CDR2 YFSETQ. Trimming left V 3 bases short and J 2 bases short, with 17 bases between. This CDR3 reads CASSSGTGGLNYGYTF. In nucleotides, the CDR3 is TGCGCCAGCAGCTCCGGGACGGGGGGTTTAAACTATGGCTACACCTTC.

The gene calls are TRBV14 and TRBJ2-3; TRBD2 agrees at 7 bases. In germline, CDR1 is SGHDN, CDR2 FVKESK. V shed 1 base, J shed 2 bases, and the junction held 6 bases outside the gene matches. CDR3 size: 16 residues. The CDR3 spells CASSQVGGLTTDTQYF. The CDR3 DNA reads as TGTGCCAGCAGCCAAGTGGGGGGACTAACCACAGATACGCAGTATTTT.

The chain employs TRBV6-4 and TRBJ1-1; D may be TRBD1 (6 bases). Per germline, CDR1 MRHNA and CDR2 SNTAGT. The length of the CDR3 is 17 residues. The V gene lost 7 bases and the J gene lost 4 bases, with 25 bases spanning the gap. CDR3 amino acids: CASTLSALIDRSTEAFF. The CDR3 nucleotides are TGTGCCAGCACCCTATCCGCCCTCATAGACAGGTCCACTGAAGCTTTCTTT.

This chain connects TRBV10-3 to TRBJ2-1; 8 bases agree with TRBD2. V was clipped by 7 bases and J by 4 bases; unmatched bases: 9. The CDR3 runs to 15 residues. Germline CDR1 ENHRY, CDR2 SYGVKD. CDR3 in amino acids: CAIKATSGSYNEQFF. The CDR3, as DNA: TGTGCCATCAAGGCCACTAGCGGTTCATACAATGAGCAGTTCTTC.

The chain is built from TRBV5-6 and TRBJ1-2, with D unclear. With 0 bases removed from V and 3 bases from J, the gap between germline ends came to 12 bases. CDR1 is SGHDT and CDR2 is YYEEEE in the germline V gene. The CDR3 is made up of 15 amino acids. The CDR3 sequence: CASSLVLSSHYGYTF. The CDR3, as DNA: TGTGCCAGCAGCTTGGTACTTTCCAGCCACTATGGCTACACCTTC. The full variable domain, completed using reference TRBV5-6 and TRBJ1-2, is DAGVTQSPTHLIKTRGQQVTLRCSPKSGHDTVSWYQQALGQGPQFIFQYYEEEERQRGNFPDRFSGHQFPNYSSELNVNALLLGDSALYLCASSLVLSSHYGYTFGSGTRLTVV.

This clonotype was observed a handful of times. The chain combines TRBV7-9 with TRBJ1-2; D gene uncertain. Germline V gene data show CDR1 as SEHNR and CDR2 as FQNEAQ (reference sequence). The CDR3 length is 14 residues. V lost 9 bases, J lost 4 bases, and 18 bases lay in between. The CDR3 sequence: CASPDDGIVYGYTF. CDR3 DNA: TGTGCCAGTCCGGATGACGGAATAGTCTATGGCTACACCTTC.